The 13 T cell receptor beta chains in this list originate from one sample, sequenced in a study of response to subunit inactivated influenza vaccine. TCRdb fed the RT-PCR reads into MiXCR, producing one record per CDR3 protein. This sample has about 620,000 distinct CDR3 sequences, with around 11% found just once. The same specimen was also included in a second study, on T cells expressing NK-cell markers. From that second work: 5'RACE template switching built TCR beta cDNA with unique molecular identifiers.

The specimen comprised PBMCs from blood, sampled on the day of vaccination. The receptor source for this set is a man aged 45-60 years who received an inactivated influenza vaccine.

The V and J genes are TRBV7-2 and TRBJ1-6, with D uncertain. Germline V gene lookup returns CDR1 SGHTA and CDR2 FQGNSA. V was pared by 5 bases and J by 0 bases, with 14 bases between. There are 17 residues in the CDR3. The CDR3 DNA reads TGTGCCAGCAGCCTCCGACTCCTTAGCTCCTATAATTCACCCCTCCACTTT. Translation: CASSLRLLSSYNSPLHF.

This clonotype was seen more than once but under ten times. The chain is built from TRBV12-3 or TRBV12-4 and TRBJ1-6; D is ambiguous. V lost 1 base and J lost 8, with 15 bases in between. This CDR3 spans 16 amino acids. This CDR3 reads CASSLEAGGNYSPLHF. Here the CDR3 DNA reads TGTGCCAGCAGTTTAGAGGCGGGTGGAAATTATTCACCCCTCCACTTT.

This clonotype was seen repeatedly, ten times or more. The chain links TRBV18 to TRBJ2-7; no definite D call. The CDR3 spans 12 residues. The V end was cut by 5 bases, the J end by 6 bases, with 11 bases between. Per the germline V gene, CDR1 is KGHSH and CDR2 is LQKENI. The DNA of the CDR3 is TGTGCCAGCTCAGTGAATCAAGGCGAGCAGTACTTC. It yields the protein CASSVNQGEQYF.

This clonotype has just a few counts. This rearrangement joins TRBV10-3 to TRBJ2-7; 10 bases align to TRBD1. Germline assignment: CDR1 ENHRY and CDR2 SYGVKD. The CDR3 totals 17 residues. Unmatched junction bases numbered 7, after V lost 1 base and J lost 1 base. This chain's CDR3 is CAISELGDRGWSYEQYF. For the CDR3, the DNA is TGTGCCATCAGTGAGTTGGGGGACAGGGGATGGTCCTACGAGCAGTACTTC.

As DNA, the CDR3 is TGTGCCACCGGGGGCCCTGGGGAGACCCAGTACTTC. It encodes CATGGPGETQYF. The rearrangement uses TRBV15 and TRBJ2-5, with D possibly matching TRBD1 (6 bases). The CDR3 totals 12 residues. The V gene lost 8 bases and the J gene lost 5 bases, with 12 bases spanning the gap. The germline V gene encodes CDR1 LNHNV and CDR2 YYDKDF (reference sequence).

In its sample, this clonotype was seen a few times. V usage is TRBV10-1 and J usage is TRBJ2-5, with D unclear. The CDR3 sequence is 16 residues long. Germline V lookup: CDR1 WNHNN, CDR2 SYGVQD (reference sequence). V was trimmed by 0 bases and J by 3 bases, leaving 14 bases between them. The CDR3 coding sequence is TGCGCCAGCAGTGAGTCGATTGTGGCCGGCAAAGAGACCCAGTACTTC. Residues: CASSESIVAGKETQYF.

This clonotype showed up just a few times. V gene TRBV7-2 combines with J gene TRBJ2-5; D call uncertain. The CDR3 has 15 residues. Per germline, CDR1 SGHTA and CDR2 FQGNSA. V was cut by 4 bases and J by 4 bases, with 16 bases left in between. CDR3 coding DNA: TGTGCCAGCAGCTCACCTTTTGAGTATGGAGAGACCCAGTACTTC. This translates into CASSSPFEYGETQYF.

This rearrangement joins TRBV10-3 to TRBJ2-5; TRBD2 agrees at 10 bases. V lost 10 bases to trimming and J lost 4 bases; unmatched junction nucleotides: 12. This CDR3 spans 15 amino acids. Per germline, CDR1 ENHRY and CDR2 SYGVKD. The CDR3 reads CATQTLGLASETQYF. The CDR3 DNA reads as TGTGCCACCCAAACCCTGGGACTAGCGTCAGAGACCCAGTACTTC.

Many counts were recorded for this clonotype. As DNA, the CDR3 is TGTGCCAGCAGTTTCGTGGGCGTGGACACAGATACGCAGTATTTT. It codes for CASSFVGVDTDTQYF. The V gene is TRBV12-3 or TRBV12-4, the J gene TRBJ2-3; D is unresolved. Trimming stripped 3 bases from V and 2 bases from J, with 12 bases between. The CDR3 covers 15 residues.

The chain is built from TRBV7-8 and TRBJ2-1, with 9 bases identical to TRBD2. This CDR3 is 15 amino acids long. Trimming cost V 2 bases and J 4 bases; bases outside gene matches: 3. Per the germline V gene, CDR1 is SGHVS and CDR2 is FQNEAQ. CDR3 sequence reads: CASSLYLAGYNEQFF. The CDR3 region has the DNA TGTGCCAGCAGCTTATATCTAGCGGGGTACAATGAGCAGTTCTTC.

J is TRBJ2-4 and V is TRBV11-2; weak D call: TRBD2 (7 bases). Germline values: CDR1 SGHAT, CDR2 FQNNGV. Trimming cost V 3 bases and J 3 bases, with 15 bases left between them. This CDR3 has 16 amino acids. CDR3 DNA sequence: TGTGCCAGCAGCTTTACGGGGGCTAGCGGCAAAAACATTCAGTACTTC. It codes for CASSFTGASGKNIQYF.

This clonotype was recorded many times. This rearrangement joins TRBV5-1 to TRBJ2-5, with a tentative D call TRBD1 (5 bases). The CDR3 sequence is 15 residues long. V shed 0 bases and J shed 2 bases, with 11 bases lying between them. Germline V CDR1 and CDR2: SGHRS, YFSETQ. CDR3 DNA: TGCGCCAGCAGCTTGGCCTCTGGACAACAAGAGACCCAGTACTTC. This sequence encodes CASSLASGQQETQYF.

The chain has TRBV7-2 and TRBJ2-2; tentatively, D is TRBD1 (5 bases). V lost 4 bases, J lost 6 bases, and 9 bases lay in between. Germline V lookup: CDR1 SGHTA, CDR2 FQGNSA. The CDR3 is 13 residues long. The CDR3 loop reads CASSSRAPGELFF. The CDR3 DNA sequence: TGTGCCAGCAGCTCCAGGGCGCCCGGGGAGCTGTTTTTT. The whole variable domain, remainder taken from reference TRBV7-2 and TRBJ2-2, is GAGVSQSPSNKVTEKGKDVELRCDPISGHTALYWYRQSLGQGLEFLIYFQGNSAPDKSGLPSDRFSAERTGGSVSTLTIQRTQQEDSAVYLCASSSRAPGELFFGEGSRLTVL.